These 2 T cell receptor beta chains were all obtained from the same sample, sequenced in a study of T cells in Graves' hyperthyroidism and ophthalmopathy. TCR beta CDR3 region amplification was performed from RNA transcripts. The TCR CDR3 first-round RT-PCR relied on the HTBI primer set. Using its own MiXCR run on the multiplex PCR reads, TCRdb lists one record per CDR3 protein. The sample has about 380,000 distinct CDR3 sequences; under 20% are singletons. Sequencing was performed on blood. The receptors were gathered from a man between 18 and 29 years old with Graves' ophthalmopathy.

This clonotype was detected many times. This sequence joins TRBV10-3 and TRBJ2-7; no definite D call. V was clipped by 2 bases and J by 1 base, with 9 bases between them. The germline gives CDR1 ENHRY, CDR2 SYGVKD. The CDR3 runs to 14 residues. The CDR3 loop reads CAISEPPRSYEQYF. Written as DNA, the CDR3 is TGTGCCATCAGTGAGCCCCCTAGATCCTACGAGCAGTACTTC.

As concerns this clonotype: Given a much more abundant clone one base away, this may be a read error. The gene calls are TRBV3-1 and TRBJ1-5, with a possible D match to TRBD1 (5 bases). Germline CDR1 LGHDT, CDR2 YNNKEL (reference sequence). The CDR3 runs to 13 residues. CDR3 sequence (DNA): TGTGCCGGCAGCCTCGGGGGGTTCGGGCCCCAGCATTTT. It translates to CAGSLGGFGPQHF.